This T cell receptor (beta chain) was recorded in a study of T cell responses to AZD1222 COVID-19 vaccine. Generated by immunoSEQ multiplex PCR, the TCRdb table keeps only in-frame clones and is missing some. Of approximately 150,000 clones listed, about 90% are singletons. Germline V gives CDR1 LGHDT, CDR2 YNNKEL (reference sequence). This CDR3 is built from 12 residues. The germline V and J ends were trimmed by 4 bases and 6 bases, with 10 bases remaining between them. V usage is TRBV3-1 (or the pseudogene TRBV3-2) and J usage is TRBJ2-7; possible D gene TRBD2, 5 bases. The TCR originated in an adult who received the AZD1222 COVID-19 vaccine. The material sequenced was peripheral blood, taken 28 days after the second AZD1222 dose. This CDR3 reads CASSRQSGEQYF. The CDR3 region has the DNA TGTGCCAGCAGCCGACAAAGCGGCGAGCAGTACTTC.